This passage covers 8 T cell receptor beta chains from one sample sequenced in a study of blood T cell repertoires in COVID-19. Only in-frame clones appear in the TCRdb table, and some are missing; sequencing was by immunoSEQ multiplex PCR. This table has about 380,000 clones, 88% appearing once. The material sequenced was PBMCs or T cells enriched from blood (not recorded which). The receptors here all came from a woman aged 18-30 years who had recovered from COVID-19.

This CDR3 reads CASRGQGSYNEQFF. The CDR3 nucleotides are TGTGCCAGCAGGGGACAGGGATCATACAATGAGCAGTTCTTC. The chain joins TRBV6-5 to TRBJ2-1; 9 bases map to TRBD1. The germline V gene encodes CDR1 MNHEY and CDR2 SVGAGI. The CDR3 sequence is 14 residues long. After removal of 6 bases from V and 4 bases from J, the junction contained 4 bases not matched to a gene.

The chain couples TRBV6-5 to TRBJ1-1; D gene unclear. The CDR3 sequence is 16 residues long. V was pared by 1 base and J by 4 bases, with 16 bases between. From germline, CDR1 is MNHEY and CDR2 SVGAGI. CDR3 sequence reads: CASSYLLGALLTEAFF. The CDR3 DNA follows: TGTGCCAGCAGTTACTTATTGGGCGCCCTGCTCACTGAAGCTTTCTTT.

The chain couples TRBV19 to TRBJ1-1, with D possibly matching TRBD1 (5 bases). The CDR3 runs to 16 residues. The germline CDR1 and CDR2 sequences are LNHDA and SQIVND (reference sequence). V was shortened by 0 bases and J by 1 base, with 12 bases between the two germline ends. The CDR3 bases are TGTGCCAGTAGTATAGATAGGACACCTCGGAACACTGAAGCTTTCTTT. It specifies CASSIDRTPRNTEAFF.

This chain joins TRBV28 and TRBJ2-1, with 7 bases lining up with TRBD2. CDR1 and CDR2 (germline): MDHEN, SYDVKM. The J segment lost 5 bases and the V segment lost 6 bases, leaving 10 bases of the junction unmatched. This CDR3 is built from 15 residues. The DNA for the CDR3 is TGTGCCAGCAGCCCATCGGCGGGGGAGGACAATGAGCAGTTCTTC. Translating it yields CASSPSAGEDNEQFF.

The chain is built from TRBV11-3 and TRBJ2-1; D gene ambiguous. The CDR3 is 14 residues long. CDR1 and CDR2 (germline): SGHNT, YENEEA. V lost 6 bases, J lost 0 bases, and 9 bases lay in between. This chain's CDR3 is CASSPRSSYNEQFF. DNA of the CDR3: TGTGCCAGCAGTCCTAGGAGCTCCTACAATGAGCAGTTCTTC.

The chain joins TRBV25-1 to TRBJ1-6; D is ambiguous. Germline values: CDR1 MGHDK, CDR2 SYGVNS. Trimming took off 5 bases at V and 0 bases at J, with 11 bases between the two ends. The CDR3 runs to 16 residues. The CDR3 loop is CASSSTGSSYNSPLHF. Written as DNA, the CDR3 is TGTGCCAGCAGTTCCACGGGAAGCTCCTATAATTCACCCCTCCACTTT. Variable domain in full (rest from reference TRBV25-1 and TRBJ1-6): EADIYQTPRYLVIGTGKKITLECSQTMGHDKMYWYQQDPGMELHLIHYSYGVNSTEKGDLSSESTVSRIRTEHFPLTLESARPSHTSQYLCASSSTGSSYNSPLHFGNGTRLTVT.

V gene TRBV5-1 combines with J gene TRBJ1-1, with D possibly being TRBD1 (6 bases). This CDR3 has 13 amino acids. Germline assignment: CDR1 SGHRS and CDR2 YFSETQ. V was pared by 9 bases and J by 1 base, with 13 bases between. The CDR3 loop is CATRGGGNTEAFF. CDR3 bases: TGCGCCACCAGGGGAGGTGGGAACACTGAAGCTTTCTTT. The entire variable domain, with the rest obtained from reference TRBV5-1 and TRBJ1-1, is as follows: KAGVTQTPRYLIKTRGQQVTLSCSPISGHRSVSWYQQTPGQGLQFLFEYFSETQRNKGNFPGRFSGRQFSNSRSEMNVSTLELGDSALYLCATRGGGNTEAFFGQGTRLTVV.

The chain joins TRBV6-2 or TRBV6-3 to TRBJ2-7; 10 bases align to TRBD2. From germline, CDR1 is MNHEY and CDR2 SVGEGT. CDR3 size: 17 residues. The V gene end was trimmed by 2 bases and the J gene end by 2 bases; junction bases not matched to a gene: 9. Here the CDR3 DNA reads TGTGCCAGCAGTTACATACTAGCGGGGCCTACAACCTACGAGCAGTACTTC. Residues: CASSYILAGPTTYEQYF.